These 20 T cell receptor beta chains share one sample of origin, sequenced in a study of blood T cell repertoires in COVID-19. TCRdb's copy holds only in-frame clones and misses some; the assay was immunoSEQ multiplex PCR. The sample gives approximately 140,000 clones, more than 75% of which show up once; roughly 15% is in the top ten. The sequencing sample was made of peripheral blood. The receptors shown here come from a human donor with acute or convalescent COVID-19. The donor label of this sample is uncertain.

This chain joins TRBV6-5 and TRBJ2-5; perhaps TRBD2 as D (6 bases). The CDR3 has 11 residues. Germline CDR1 and CDR2: MNHEY and SVGAGI. V lost 7 bases and J 5 bases, leaving 8 bases between the germline ends. The CDR3 protein is CASTGVETQYF. DNA of the CDR3: TGTGCCAGCACGGGGGTGGAGACCCAGTACTTC.

In its sample, this clone was seen once. The V and J genes are TRBV12-3 or TRBV12-4 and TRBJ2-5, with D perhaps TRBD1 (5 bases). Trimming cost V 3 bases and J 3 bases, with 8 bases left between them. The CDR3 consists of 13 residues. CDR3 coding DNA: TGTGCCAGCAGTTTCCTCAGGGAAGAGACCCAGTACTTC. As protein: CASSFLREETQYF.

The DNA of the CDR3 is TGTGCCAGCAGCCTCACTAGCGGGGTCTACAATGAGCAGTTCTTC. Its translation: CASSLTSGVYNEQFF. The V call is TRBV3-1 (or the pseudogene TRBV3-2), the J call TRBJ2-1; 10 bases are shared with TRBD2. V dropped 4 bases and J dropped 3; count of bases not matched to a gene: 3. Per germline, CDR1 LGHDT and CDR2 YNNKEL (reference sequence). The CDR3 is 15 amino acids.

CDR3 sequence: CASSSDPRWTASTDTQYF. For the CDR3, the DNA is TGTGCCAGCAGTTCTGATCCTCGCTGGACAGCTAGCACAGATACGCAGTATTTT. V gene TRBV28 combines with J gene TRBJ2-3; the D gene is possibly TRBD1 (6 bases). CDR1 MDHEN and CDR2 SYDVKM come from the germline V gene. With 4 bases removed from V and 0 bases from J, the gap between germline ends came to 20 bases. The CDR3 is made up of 18 amino acids.

The chain uses TRBV5-1 and TRBJ2-3; D not resolved. The CDR3 runs to 15 residues. The germline V gene has CDR1 SGHRS and CDR2 YFSETQ. V lost 4 bases and J 2 bases, leaving 14 bases between the germline ends. CDR3 protein: CASSPSIGFTDTQYF. CDR3 nucleotide sequence: TGCGCCAGCAGCCCTAGTATCGGTTTCACAGATACGCAGTATTTT.

This clone showed up many times. V gene TRBV6-2 or TRBV6-3 combines with J gene TRBJ2-4; D is unclear. The germline V gene has CDR1 MNHEY and CDR2 SVGEGT. V was shortened by 0 bases and J by 0 bases, with 3 bases between the two germline ends. CDR3 length: 14 amino acids. In nucleotides, the CDR3 is TGTGCCAGCAGTTACTCGGCAGCCAAAAACATTCAGTACTTC. Translating it yields CASSYSAAKNIQYF.

This sequence joins TRBV2 and TRBJ1-2; D remains ambiguous. CDR1 and CDR2 (germline): SNHLY, FYNNEI. The ends were cut back, 7 bases at V and 6 bases at J, with 15 bases in the middle. The CDR3 is 13 residues long. As DNA, the CDR3 is TGTGCCAGCATCCGGGAGCTCGGCAATGGCTACACCTTC. Its translation is CASIRELGNGYTF.

The chain combines TRBV27 with TRBJ1-1; D is perhaps TRBD1 (6 bases). Trimming cost V 6 bases and J 3 bases, with 11 bases left between them. The CDR3 runs 13 residues. The germline CDR1 and CDR2 sequences are MNHEY and SMNVEV (reference sequence). CDR3 bases: TGTGCCAGCAGAGCTCAGGGGTACACTGAAGCTTTCTTT. Protein: CASRAQGYTEAFF.

The chain uses TRBV27 and TRBJ2-7; 9 bases are shared with TRBD2. CDR1 MNHEY and CDR2 SMNVEV come from the germline V gene (reference sequence). The length of the CDR3 is 15 residues. The trim removed 4 bases at V and 3 bases at J, leaving 7 bases unmatched. Here the CDR3 DNA reads TGTGCCAGCAGTTACCTAGCGGGGAACCTCTACGAGCAGTACTTC. Translation gives CASSYLAGNLYEQYF.

The rearrangement uses TRBV20-1 and TRBJ2-7; 9 bases map to TRBD2. The V segment lost 3 bases and the J segment 7 bases; nucleotides outside the gene matches: 13. Germline loops: CDR1 DFQATT, CDR2 SNEGSKA (reference sequence). The CDR3 is 15 residues long. CDR3 protein: CSASYRGGAGREQYF. Here the CDR3 DNA reads TGCAGTGCTAGTTATCGCGGGGGGGCCGGTCGGGAGCAGTACTTC.

The chain employs TRBV6-5 and TRBJ1-2; 7 nucleotides agree with TRBD1. V dropped 11 bases and J dropped 4; count of bases not matched to a gene: 13. Germline V gives CDR1 MNHEY, CDR2 SVGAGI. The CDR3 consists of 14 residues. CDR3 region: CAGLQGQASYGYTF. In DNA form, the CDR3 reads TGTGCCGGCCTACAGGGGCAGGCGAGCTATGGCTACACCTTC.

J is TRBJ1-3 and V is TRBV14; D not resolved. Germline V gene sequence: CDR1 SGHDN, CDR2 FVKESK. The CDR3 is 16 residues long. Trimming pared 2 bases from V and 0 bases from J, leaving 11 bases between. The CDR3, as DNA: TGTGCCAGCAGCCAATTGTATCCTCCCTCTGGAAACACCATATATTTT. This codes for CASSQLYPPSGNTIYF.

This rearrangement joins TRBV4-2 to TRBJ2-5; 9 bases line up with TRBD2. The V gene end was trimmed by 1 base and the J gene end by 1 base; junction bases not matched to a gene: 4. Germline V gene lookup returns CDR1 LGHNA and CDR2 YNFKEQ. The length of the CDR3 is 16 residues. The CDR3 region has the DNA TGTGCCAGCAGCCAAGGGGCTAGCGGGGCCCAAGAGACCCAGTACTTC. It yields the protein CASSQGASGAQETQYF.

This rearrangement joins TRBV30 to TRBJ2-5, with 8 bases fitting TRBD1. CDR1 is GTSNPN, CDR2 SVGIG, per germline (reference sequence). With 1 base clipped from V and 5 bases from J, the junction kept 6 bases outside the gene matches. The CDR3 sequence is 14 residues long. CDR3: CAWSGRTGHETQYF. The DNA for the CDR3 is TGTGCCTGGAGTGGAAGGACAGGGCATGAGACCCAGTACTTC.

The chain has TRBV27 and TRBJ1-4; a possible D gene is TRBD1 (5 bases). The CDR3 is 14 amino acids. The ends were cut back, 8 bases at V and 2 bases at J, with 12 bases in the middle. Germline CDR1 MNHEY, CDR2 SMNVEV (reference sequence). CDR3 in amino acids: CASRKTVTNEKLFF. CDR3 DNA: TGTGCCAGCCGAAAGACAGTTACTAATGAAAAACTGTTTTTT. Full variable domain (remainder filled in from reference TRBV27 and TRBJ1-4): EAQVTQNPRYLITVTGKKLTVTCSQNMNHEYMSWYRQDPGLGLRQIYYSMNVEVTDKGDVPEGYKVSRKEKRNFPLILESPSPNQTSLYFCASRKTVTNEKLFFGSGTQLSVL.

This clone has ten or more counts. The rearrangement uses TRBV3-1 (or the pseudogene TRBV3-2) and TRBJ1-6, with a possible D match to TRBD1 (6 bases). The V gene's germline CDR1 is LGHDT and CDR2 YNNKEL (reference sequence). CDR3 length: 16 amino acids. The V and J ends lost 1 base and 4 bases respectively, with 11 bases between them. CDR3 nucleotide sequence: TGTGCCAGCAGCCAAGTCGCGGACAGATATAATTCACCCCTCCACTTT. This gives the protein CASSQVADRYNSPLHF.

V is TRBV29-1 and J is TRBJ1-2; 8 bases align to TRBD1. V lost 6 bases and J lost 4; bases outside the gene matches: 7. The CDR3 runs 13 residues. Per the germline V gene, CDR1 is SQVTM and CDR2 is ANQGSEA. As DNA, the CDR3 is TGCAGCGTCCAAACTACAGGGGGCTATGGCTACACCTTC. As protein: CSVQTTGGYGYTF.

The chain carries TRBV5-4 and TRBJ2-6; possible D gene TRBD1, 5 bases. Trimming took 7 bases from V and 0 from J, leaving 11 bases between them. The germline gives CDR1 SGHNT, CDR2 YYREEE (reference sequence). This CDR3 comprises 15 residues. CDR3 in amino acids: CASGQGSSGANVLTF. CDR3 nucleotide sequence: TGTGCCAGCGGGCAGGGTAGCTCTGGGGCCAACGTCCTGACTTTC.

The chain joins TRBV5-4 to TRBJ2-2; possibly TRBD1 for D (5 bases). CDR3 length equals 15 residues. The germline V and J ends were trimmed by 1 base and 3 bases, with 10 bases remaining between them. Germline assignment: CDR1 SGHNT and CDR2 YYREEE (reference sequence). The CDR3 bases are TGTGCCAGCAGCTTGAGGGGAACGGACACCGGGGAGCTGTTTTTT. Translating it yields CASSLRGTDTGELFF.

The rearrangement uses TRBV19 and TRBJ1-6; weak D call: TRBD1 (5 bases). CDR3 length: 14 amino acids. Germline CDR1 and CDR2: LNHDA and SQIVND (reference sequence). V lost 6 bases to trimming and J lost 6 bases, with 12 bases between them. CDR3 DNA sequence: TGTGCCAGTAGGACCGGGACTTCTAATTCACCCCTCCACTTT. Translating it yields CASRTGTSNSPLHF.